This paragraph reports one T cell receptor beta chain. Its antigen is still unknown. Clones were read by immunoSEQ multiplex PCR, and TCRdb kept only the in-frame ones, dropping some. The data contain under 65,000 clones, almost 95% of them seen just once; the ten biggest clones take up under 0.45%. The CDR3 sequence is 16 residues long. Germline CDR1 reads SEHNR; CDR2 reads FQNEAQ (reference sequence). The junction had 14 bases not matched to a gene; V was cut back by 5 bases and J by 9 bases. These data belong to a study of graft-versus-host responses after intestinal transplantation. Sequences were derived from unstimulated CD4+ T cells sorted from spleen or lymph node cells, sampled before transplant. V gene TRBV7-9 combines with J gene TRBJ2-1; 9 bases fit TRBD1. This clonotype was obtained from a human donor who was the organ donor for an intestinal transplant. Here the CDR3 reads CASSRLYGQGLSEQFF. CDR3 sequence (DNA): TGTGCCAGCAGCCGGCTATACGGACAGGGGTTGAGTGAGCAGTTCTTC.